This TCR beta chain is drawn from a study of blood T cell repertoires in COVID-19. Study background: T cells, B-cell-depleted T cells, or PBMCs provided the cDNA or gDNA that served as material.

The ends were cut back, 2 bases at V and 0 bases at J, with 13 bases in the middle. The germline V gene encodes CDR1 KGHSH and CDR2 LQKENI. This CDR3 is 17 amino acids long. Method: immunoSEQ multiplex PCR; TCRdb's copy keeps in-frame clones and lacks some. This table has around 370,000 clones, 87% appearing once. During active infection, Seattle patients enrolled and were then monitored through disease. The chain has TRBV18 and TRBJ1-4; tentatively, D is TRBD1 (6 bases). The clonotype originates from a woman between 45 and 60 years old with COVID-19, enrolled during active disease. The sample taken for sequencing was peripheral blood. The CDR3 protein is CASSPNGQIATNEKLFF. CDR3 coding DNA: TGTGCCAGCTCACCAAACGGACAGATTGCAACTAATGAAAAACTGTTTTTT.